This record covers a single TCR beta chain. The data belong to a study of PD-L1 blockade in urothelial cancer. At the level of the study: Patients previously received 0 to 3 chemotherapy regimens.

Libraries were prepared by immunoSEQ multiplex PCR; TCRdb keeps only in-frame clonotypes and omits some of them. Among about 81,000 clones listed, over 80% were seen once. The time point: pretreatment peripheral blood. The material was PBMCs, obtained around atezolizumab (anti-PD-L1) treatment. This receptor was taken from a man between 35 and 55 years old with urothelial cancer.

CDR3 region: CASSRSGAEQYF. In DNA, the CDR3 is TGTGCCAGCAGCAGGTCAGGGGCCGAGCAGTACTTC. This rearrangement joins TRBV7-8 to TRBJ2-7; TRBD1 might be the D (6 bases). The CDR3 length is 12 residues. Germline V CDR1 and CDR2: SGHVS, FQNEAQ. V was pared by 5 bases and J by 6 bases, with 11 bases between. The full variable domain, with the rest looked up from reference TRBV7-8 and TRBJ2-7, is GAGVSQSPRYKVAKRGQDVALRCDPISGHVSLFWYQQALGQGPEFLTYFQNEAQLDKSGLPSDRFFAERPEGSVSTLKIQRTQQEDSAVYLCASSRSGAEQYFGPGTRLTVT.